Shown below are 27 T cell receptor beta chains from a single sample sequenced in a study of cytomegalovirus exposure and HLA in healthy donors. The PCR ran on 60 Vbeta and 13 Jbeta primers. The protocol was immunoSEQ multiplex PCR, while the TCRdb copy is restricted to in-frame clones and leaves out a portion. The top ten hold about 1.7% of the sample, which has approximately 190,000 clones, about four fifths seen once. Sequencing was carried out using PBMCs. The receptors stem from a woman aged 18-29 years in good health and CMV-seronegative.

This chain uses TRBV7-8 with TRBJ1-6; 10 bases agree with TRBD1. Germline trimming cut 5 bases from V and 8 bases from J; bases unmatched to any gene: 6. This CDR3 spans 15 amino acids. CDR1 and CDR2 from the germline V gene are SGHVS and FQNEAQ. This CDR3 is CASSLTGQGYSPLHF. The CDR3 DNA reads as TGTGCCAGCAGCCTGACGGGACAGGGGTATTCACCCCTCCACTTT.

The rearrangement joins TRBV4-3 to TRBJ1-5; 9 positions agree with TRBD1. V trimming: 4 bases; J trimming: 2 bases; junction bases outside the gene matches: 3. Germline V gene sequence: CDR1 LGHNA, CDR2 YSLEER. The CDR3 loop spans 15 amino acids. The CDR3 sequence: CASSPWTGGNQPQHF. The DNA of the CDR3 is TGCGCCAGCAGCCCGTGGACAGGGGGCAATCAGCCCCAGCATTTT.

The V gene is TRBV10-3, the J gene TRBJ1-3; 8 nucleotides agree with TRBD1. The CDR3 loop spans 15 amino acids. The germline gives CDR1 ENHRY, CDR2 SYGVKD. J gave up 4 bases and V 0 bases, and 2 bases lay outside the gene matches. Here the CDR3 DNA reads TGTGCCATCAGTGAGTCCCAGGGGGCAGGAAACACCATATATTTT. Translating gives CAISESQGAGNTIYF.

This chain uses TRBV7-9 with TRBJ2-7; 7 positions agree with TRBD2. The CDR3 is 16 amino acids. J gave up 7 bases and V 7 bases, and 19 bases lay outside the gene matches. Germline V gene data show CDR1 as SEHNR and CDR2 as FQNEAQ (reference sequence). For the CDR3, the DNA is TGTGCCAGCACCCAGAGGGATTCTAGCGGTCCTGAAGAGCAGTACTTC. Translated: CASTQRDSSGPEEQYF.

The gene calls are TRBV6-5 and TRBJ2-3, with D possibly being TRBD1 (5 bases). The CDR3 totals 15 residues. V was pared by 5 bases and J by 2 bases, with 14 bases between. The germline V gene encodes CDR1 MNHEY and CDR2 SVGAGI. The CDR3 sequence: CASSAVRVPTDTQYF. In DNA form, the CDR3 reads TGTGCCAGCAGTGCTGTCAGGGTTCCCACAGATACGCAGTATTTT.

A single count supports this clone. This rearrangement joins TRBV5-4 to TRBJ2-6, with 7 bases matching TRBD1. After removal of 3 bases from V and 0 bases from J, the junction contained 6 bases not matched to a gene. This CDR3 is built from 17 residues. The germline V gene has CDR1 SGHNT and CDR2 YYREEE (reference sequence). The CDR3 DNA is TGTGCCAGCAGCTACGGGACAGCCATCTCTGGGGCCAACGTCCTGACTTTC. It translates to CASSYGTAISGANVLTF.

CDR3 region: CASSRSDLFNEQFF. CDR3 coding DNA: TGTGCCAGCAGTCGCTCGGACTTGTTCAATGAGCAGTTCTTC. The genes are TRBV6-5 and TRBJ2-1, with D tentatively TRBD2 (5 bases). Deletions cut 5 bases from V and 6 bases from J, with 14 bases between. This CDR3 comprises 14 residues. In germline, CDR1 is MNHEY, CDR2 SVGAGI.

The chain recombines TRBV4-3 with TRBJ2-3; 9 bases align to TRBD2. J gave up 10 bases and V 1 base, and 15 bases lay outside the gene matches. The CDR3 contains 17 residues. Germline V gene data show CDR1 as LGHNA and CDR2 as YSLEER. The CDR3: CASSQVVTSGTNLAQYF. The CDR3 DNA sequence: TGCGCCAGCAGCCAAGTCGTGACTAGCGGAACTAACCTTGCGCAGTATTTT.

V usage is TRBV30 and J usage is TRBJ1-5, with 9 bases identical to TRBD1. The CDR3 is 13 amino acids. Trimming took 5 bases from V and 11 from J; bases not matched to a gene: 10. In germline, CDR1 is GTSNPN, CDR2 SVGIG (reference sequence). CDR3 bases: TGTGCCTGGTCAGGGACAGGGCCTGCGGCCCAGCATTTT. This encodes CAWSGTGPAAQHF.

CDR3 region: CASSYARGEFPDTQYF. The CDR3 DNA reads TGTGCCAGCAGTTACGCAAGGGGCGAATTCCCAGATACGCAGTATTTT. The V and J genes are TRBV6-6 and TRBJ2-3, with D possibly being TRBD1 (5 bases). V lost 2 bases, J lost 4 bases, and 16 bases lay in between. This CDR3 is built from 16 residues. Germline V gene data show CDR1 as MNHNY and CDR2 as SVGAGI (reference sequence).

The J gene is TRBJ2-3, the V gene TRBV10-3; D might be TRBD2 (5 bases). CDR1 and CDR2 (germline): ENHRY, SYGVKD. Trimming shortened V by 6 bases and J by 3 bases, and 13 bases separated the two germline ends. CDR3 size: 14 residues. CDR3 sequence reads: CAISLSSGTDTQYF. DNA for the CDR3: TGTGCCATCAGCCTATCCTCGGGGACAGATACGCAGTATTTT.

J is TRBJ2-3 and V is TRBV19; D is ambiguous. V was pared by 5 bases and J by 4 bases, with 4 bases between. Germline V gene lookup returns CDR1 LNHDA and CDR2 SQIVND (reference sequence). The CDR3 contains 11 residues. CDR3 bases: TGTGCCAGTAGTTTCGCAGATACGCAGTATTTT. Its protein product is CASSFADTQYF.

The V call is TRBV4-1, the J call TRBJ2-7; D remains ambiguous. The ends were cut back, 1 base at V and 0 bases at J, with 10 bases in the middle. CDR1 MGHRA and CDR2 YSYEKL come from the germline V gene. The CDR3 is 15 residues long. The CDR3 DNA sequence: TGCGCCAGCAGCCAAGCAGGCACAATCTCCTACGAGCAGTACTTC. Its protein is CASSQAGTISYEQYF.

V and J are TRBV18 and TRBJ2-7; TRBD1 agrees at 11 bases. J lost 3 bases, V lost 0 bases, and 4 bases had no gene match. CDR3 length equals 16 residues. Germline CDR1 reads KGHSH; CDR2 reads LQKENI. CDR3 residues: CASSPPGTGGLYEQYF. The CDR3 DNA is TGTGCCAGCTCACCACCAGGGACAGGGGGACTCTACGAGCAGTACTTC.

The V and J genes are TRBV6-1 and TRBJ1-6, with D perhaps matching TRBD1 (6 bases). The germline V gene encodes CDR1 MNHNS and CDR2 SASEGT. The CDR3 sequence is 17 residues long. V was trimmed by 1 base and J by 7 bases, leaving 17 bases between them. CDR3 sequence reads: CASSEDPTGRANSPLHF. In DNA form, the CDR3 reads TGTGCCAGCAGTGAAGATCCGACAGGACGGGCAAATTCACCCCTCCACTTT.

J is TRBJ2-7 and V is TRBV27; D is unresolved. This CDR3 spans 13 amino acids. Germline CDR1 MNHEY, CDR2 SMNVEV (reference sequence). Trimming took off 4 bases at V and 7 bases at J, with 14 bases between the two ends. CDR3 DNA sequence: TGTGCCAGCAGTTCAGGCCCACACTGGGAGCAGTACTTC. This codes for CASSSGPHWEQYF.

The chain is built from TRBV28 and TRBJ2-1; 11 positions match TRBD2. The CDR3 extends over 15 amino acids. Germline V gene data show CDR1 as MDHEN and CDR2 as SYDVKM. V lost 6 bases and J lost 4; bases outside the gene matches: 5. The DNA for the CDR3 is TGTGCCAGCAGCGGACTAGCGGGCATGTACAATGAGCAGTTCTTC. Amino acid sequence: CASSGLAGMYNEQFF. The full variable domain, its missing parts supplied by reference TRBV28 and TRBJ2-1, is DVKVTQSSRYLVKRTGEKVFLECVQDMDHENMFWYRQDPGLGLRLIYFSYDVKMKEKGDIPEGYSVSREKKERFSLILESASTNQTSMYLCASSGLAGMYNEQFFGPGTRLTVL.

This clone was counted once. V is TRBV30 and J is TRBJ1-6, with D possibly TRBD1 on 6 matching bases. CDR1 is GTSNPN, CDR2 SVGIG, per germline (reference sequence). Trimming removed 2 bases at V and 8 bases at J, with 19 bases between. The CDR3 covers 16 residues. This chain's CDR3 is CAWSTTTGRLYSPLHF. The CDR3 DNA reads as TGTGCCTGGAGTACGACGACAGGCCGTCTTTATTCACCCCTCCACTTT.

V gene TRBV7-9 combines with J gene TRBJ2-5, with 9 bases matching TRBD2. CDR1 is SEHNR and CDR2 is FQNEAQ in the germline V gene (reference sequence). There are 17 residues in the CDR3. The trim removed 0 bases at V and 5 bases at J, leaving 10 bases unmatched. CDR3: CASSLAMRLAVRETQYF. CDR3 bases: TGTGCCAGCAGCTTAGCGATGCGACTAGCGGTCCGCGAGACCCAGTACTTC.

This clone was counted a few times. V usage is TRBV10-1 and J usage is TRBJ2-7, with 7 bases aligning to TRBD2. CDR3 length equals 13 residues. Trimming removed 8 bases from V and 3 bases from J; junction bases left unmatched: 7. The germline V gene encodes CDR1 WNHNN and CDR2 SYGVQD (reference sequence). This chain's CDR3 is CASQIASGYEQYF. The CDR3 DNA reads as TGCGCCAGCCAAATAGCTAGCGGCTACGAGCAGTACTTC.

The chain recombines TRBV27 with TRBJ2-7, with a tentative D call TRBD1 (7 bases). The CDR3 runs to 16 residues. Germline CDR1 is MNHEY and CDR2 is SMNVEV (reference sequence). Trimming left V 3 bases short and J 2 bases short, with 17 bases between. The CDR3 spells CASSLLPGGTTYEQYF. The CDR3 DNA is TGTGCCAGCAGTTTGTTGCCAGGGGGGACAACCTACGAGCAGTACTTC.

For this clone: This CDR3 is also generated by other DNA sequences in the sample. The chain carries TRBV9 and TRBJ2-1; no definite D call. The length of the CDR3 is 13 residues. V was clipped by 3 bases and J by 3 bases, with 7 bases between them. CDR1 and CDR2 from the germline V gene are SGDLS and YYNGEE. CDR3: CASSGGGYNEQFF. The CDR3 coding sequence is TGTGCCAGCAGCGGCGGCGGCTACAATGAGCAGTTCTTC.

As for this clone: An end of the junction differs from the germline gene, which may be a read error. The chain employs TRBV7-9 and TRBJ1-4; D gene unclear. The length of the CDR3 is 17 residues. Per the germline V gene, CDR1 is SEHNR and CDR2 is FQNEAQ (reference sequence). The CDR3 loop is CSSSGGVSLATNEKLFF. CDR3 DNA: TGTTCCAGCAGCGGAGGCGTCAGCCTCGCAACTAATGAAAAACTGTTTTTT.

The chain is built from TRBV21-1 and TRBJ2-5; no DNA check was done on the table's D call, TRBD2. TRBV21-1 constitutes a pseudogene. This CDR3 has 17 residues. The CDR3 loop is CASTSTSGPPGEETQYF. The DNA of the CDR3 is TGTGCCAGCACCTCAACTAGCGGGCCACCCGGGGAAGAGACCCAGTACTTC.

V gene TRBV5-6 combines with J gene TRBJ2-7; perhaps TRBD1 as D (7 bases). The V and J ends lost 3 bases and 2 bases respectively, with 12 bases between them. The CDR3 spans 14 residues. CDR1 and CDR2 (germline): SGHDT, YYEEEE. CDR3 protein: CASSSRGRTYEQYF. DNA for the CDR3: TGTGCCAGCAGCTCCAGGGGGAGGACCTACGAGCAGTACTTC.

The rearrangement uses TRBV5-6 and TRBJ2-3, with TRBD1 matching 7 bases. There are 15 residues in the CDR3. V lost 0 bases and J lost 1; bases outside the gene matches: 2. Germline values: CDR1 SGHDT, CDR2 YYEEEE. The CDR3 nucleotides read TGTGCCAGCAGCTTGGTGGACAGGCGCACAGATACGCAGTATTTT. It is translated as CASSLVDRRTDTQYF.

This chain connects TRBV7-9 to TRBJ1-4; 9 nucleotides align to TRBD1. Germline CDR1 SEHNR, CDR2 FQNEAQ (reference sequence). Unmatched junction bases numbered 5, after V lost 4 bases and J lost 5 bases. CDR3 size: 15 residues. CDR3 sequence: CASSSTGGSNEKLFF. The CDR3, as DNA: TGTGCCAGCAGCTCGACAGGGGGGTCGAATGAAAAACTGTTTTTT.